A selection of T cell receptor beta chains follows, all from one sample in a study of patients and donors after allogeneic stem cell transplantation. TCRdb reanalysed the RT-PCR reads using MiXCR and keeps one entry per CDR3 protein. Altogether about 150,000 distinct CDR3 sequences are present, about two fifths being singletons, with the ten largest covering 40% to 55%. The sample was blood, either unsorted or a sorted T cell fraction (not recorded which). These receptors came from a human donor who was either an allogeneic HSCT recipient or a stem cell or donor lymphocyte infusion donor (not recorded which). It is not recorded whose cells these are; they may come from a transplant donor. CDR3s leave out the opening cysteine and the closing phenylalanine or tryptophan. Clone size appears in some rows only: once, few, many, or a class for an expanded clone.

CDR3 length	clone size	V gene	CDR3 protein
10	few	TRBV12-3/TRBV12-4	ASRLRSYGYT
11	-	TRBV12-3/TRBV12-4	ASSLSGDYGYT
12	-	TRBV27	ASSSLARQETQY
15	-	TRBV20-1	SARDPARYPNGTEAF
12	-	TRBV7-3	ASGRLAGDNEQF
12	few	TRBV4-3	ASSQEWGTQPQH
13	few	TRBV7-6	ASSLGSTENSPLH
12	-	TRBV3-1	ASSLSGGIDEQY
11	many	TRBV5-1	ASSLKGGTEAF
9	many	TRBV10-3	AISESGQLF
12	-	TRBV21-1	ASRTERTNEKLF
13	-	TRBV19	ASQDRDYSNQPQH
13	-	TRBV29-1	SVGVQGAFTGELF
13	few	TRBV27	ASSFLPGSPYEQY
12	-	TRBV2	ASRLTPSNTEAF
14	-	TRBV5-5	ASSSNRQGQNQPQH
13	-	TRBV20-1	SATLRIGGTDTQY
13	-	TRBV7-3	ASSTRKTTNTEAF
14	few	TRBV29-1	SVEAPTGVGHYGYT
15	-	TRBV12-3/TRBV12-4	ASILHRGRANTGELF
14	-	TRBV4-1	ASSQGAAVAKNIQY
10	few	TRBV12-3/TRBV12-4	ASSALPGGAF
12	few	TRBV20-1	SASGEPLSPGYT
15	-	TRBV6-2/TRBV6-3	ASSSTPTTGIRQPQH
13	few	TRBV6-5	ASSTKGQIATEAF
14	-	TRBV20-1	SARGPLRGGRNEQF
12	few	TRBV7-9	ASSGRRENTEAF
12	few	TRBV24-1	ATISWGNNQPQH
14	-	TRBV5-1	ASSLAVQEPSYEQY
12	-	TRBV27	ASSLTGSTDTQY
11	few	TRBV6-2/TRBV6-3	ASSHTDTDTQY
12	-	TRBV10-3	AISADSDAGELF
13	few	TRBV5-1	ASSLEAGDTDTQY
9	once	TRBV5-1	ASSDSGGAF
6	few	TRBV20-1	SASDAF
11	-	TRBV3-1	ASSQATYTEAF
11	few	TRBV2	ASRLNGGTEAF
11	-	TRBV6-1	ASSRGGIYEQY
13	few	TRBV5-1	ASSLASEGAEKLF
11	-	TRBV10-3	AIGTPSNQPQH
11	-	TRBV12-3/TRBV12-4	ASSSGRGETQY
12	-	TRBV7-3	ASSLKGVPYEQY
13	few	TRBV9	ASSAKTGLNTEAF
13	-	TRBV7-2	ASSFKQGYTGELF
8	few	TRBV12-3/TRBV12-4	ASRQYGYT
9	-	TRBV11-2	ASTWSNEQF
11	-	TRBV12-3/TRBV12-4	ASSRDNYNEQF
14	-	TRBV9	ASSVEPGLHQETQY
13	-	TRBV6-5	ASSRTETMNTEAF
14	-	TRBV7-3	ASSLRSSGTTGELF
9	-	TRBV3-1	ASSQLHEQY
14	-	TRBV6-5	ASSRTTGTANYGYT
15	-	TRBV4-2	ASSQEPTGPVVTEAF
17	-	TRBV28	ATAGQGSSVWGSGNTIY
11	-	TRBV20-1	SASSDQLEKLF
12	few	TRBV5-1	ASSADTFDTEAF
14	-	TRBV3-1	ASSQAEGGVSDTQY
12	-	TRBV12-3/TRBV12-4	ASSFGGASYEQY
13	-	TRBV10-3	AISDRDRGGTEAF